These 28 T cell receptor beta chains originate from one sample sequenced in a study of lymphopenia after photon versus proton radiotherapy. This table comes from immunoSEQ multiplex PCR, and its TCRdb copy is limited to in-frame clones, with some not included. The table records over 25,000 clones, more than 90% of them present only once. Sequenced here: peripheral blood, sampled from a patient treated with photon-based radiotherapy. These receptors were taken from a woman aged 45 to 65 with cholangiocarcinoma.

This chain connects TRBV12-5 to TRBJ2-7; D is perhaps TRBD1 or TRBD2 (5 bases each). Germline V gene sequence: CDR1 LGHNT, CDR2 FRNRAP. V lost 3 bases, J lost 3 bases, and 12 bases lay in between. The CDR3 spans 14 residues. This CDR3 is CASGLAWGYYEQYF. CDR3 DNA sequence: TGTGCTAGTGGTTTAGCGTGGGGGTACTACGAGCAGTACTTC. The full variable domain, rest sourced from reference TRBV12-5 and TRBJ2-7, is DARVTQTPRHKVTEMGQEVTMRCQPILGHNTVFWYRQTMMQGLELLAYFRNRAPLDDSGMPKDRFSAEMPDATLATLKIQPSEPRDSAVYFCASGLAWGYYEQYFGPGTRLTVT.

The chain couples TRBV7-2 to TRBJ2-5, with D tentatively TRBD1 or TRBD2 (6 bases each). This CDR3 has 14 amino acids. The V gene lost 8 bases and the J gene lost 5 bases, with 18 bases spanning the gap. Germline V CDR1 and CDR2: SGHTA, FQGNSA. The CDR3 DNA sequence: TGTGCCAGCTGGCCGCTGGGGGGCGGGGAGACCCAGTACTTC. Amino acid sequence: CASWPLGGGETQYF.

This rearrangement joins TRBV6-5 to TRBJ2-1; the match to TRBD2 covers 7 bases. Germline-derived CDR1 and CDR2 are MNHEY and SVGAGI. V shed 6 bases and J 2 bases; nucleotides not matched to a gene: 4. The CDR3 loop spans 14 amino acids. CDR3 sequence: CASRSGTTYNEQFF. The CDR3 coding sequence is TGTGCCAGCAGATCCGGGACTACCTACAATGAGCAGTTCTTC.

V gene TRBV4-1 combines with J gene TRBJ2-3, with no clear D. The CDR3 totals 14 residues. Germline V CDR1 and CDR2: MGHRA, YSYEKL. V shed 1 base and J shed 5 bases, with 10 bases lying between them. The CDR3 nucleotides are TGCGCCAGCAGCCAAGTAATTGGCGAAGATACGCAGTATTTT. It codes for CASSQVIGEDTQYF.

The V call is TRBV30, the J call TRBJ2-5; D ambiguous. The CDR3 is made up of 11 amino acids. Looked up from germline, CDR1 is GTSNPN and CDR2 is SVGIG (reference sequence). V was cut by 5 bases and J by 2 bases, with 6 bases left in between. DNA of the CDR3: TGTGCCTGGGCACAACAAGAGACCCAGTACTTC. This encodes CAWAQQETQYF.

This rearrangement joins TRBV5-4 to TRBJ1-1; 8 nucleotides align to TRBD1. The CDR3 totals 16 residues. Losses at the gene ends were 3 bases for V and 4 bases for J; bases not matched to a gene: 11. Germline V lookup: CDR1 SGHNT, CDR2 YYREEE (reference sequence). This chain's CDR3 is CASSSRGRPGATEAFF. The CDR3 region has the DNA TGTGCCAGCAGCTCCAGGGGGCGACCTGGAGCCACTGAAGCTTTCTTT.

The V call is TRBV5-1, the J call TRBJ2-1; TRBD2 matches at 11 bases. This CDR3 is built from 16 residues. Per the germline V gene, CDR1 is SGHRS and CDR2 is YFSETQ. Trimming removed 4 bases from V and 7 bases from J; junction bases left unmatched: 10. The CDR3 loop reads CASSPPGTSGWNEQFF. DNA of the CDR3: TGCGCCAGCAGCCCGCCCGGGACTAGCGGCTGGAATGAGCAGTTCTTC.

The rearrangement links TRBV4-1 to TRBJ2-5; D unresolved. Germline V gives CDR1 MGHRA, CDR2 YSYEKL. The CDR3 loop spans 11 amino acids. Trimming cost V 2 bases and J 4 bases, with 2 bases left between them. CDR3 residues: CASSQRETQYF. CDR3 DNA sequence: TGCGCCAGCAGCCAACGAGAGACCCAGTACTTC.

V usage is TRBV14 and J usage is TRBJ1-2; D is unclear. Deletions cut 3 bases from V and 3 bases from J, with 5 bases between. Germline V CDR1 and CDR2: SGHDN, FVKESK. The CDR3 runs to 12 residues. CDR3 protein: CASSQGDYGYTF. In nucleotides, the CDR3 is TGTGCCAGCAGCCAGGGAGACTATGGCTACACCTTC.

The chain is built from TRBV7-2 and TRBJ1-2; a weak D match, TRBD1 (6 bases). The CDR3 covers 15 residues. Trimming cost V 1 base and J 7 bases, with 16 bases left between them. Germline CDR1 is SGHTA and CDR2 is FQGNSA. CDR3 nucleotide sequence: TGTGCCAGCAGCTTAGGGGGGCGAGGGGCAGGTGGCTACACCTTC. This encodes CASSLGGRGAGGYTF.

This clone showed up just once. The chain recombines TRBV5-1 with TRBJ1-6; no definite D call. The CDR3 length is 15 residues. The germline V gene has CDR1 SGHRS and CDR2 YFSETQ. The V gene lost 0 bases and the J gene lost 4 bases, with 8 bases spanning the gap. DNA for the CDR3: TGCGCCAGCAGCTTGGGGGCACAATATAATTCACCCCTCCACTTT. It specifies CASSLGAQYNSPLHF.

The V gene is TRBV5-1, the J gene TRBJ1-3; D not certain. This CDR3 is built from 14 residues. Germline CDR1 reads SGHRS; CDR2 reads YFSETQ. The germline V and J ends were trimmed by 4 bases and 4 bases, with 12 bases remaining between them. CDR3 protein: CASSPASSGNTIYF. The CDR3 nucleotides read TGCGCCAGCAGCCCCGCGTCCTCGGGAAACACCATATATTTT.

This clone has only one observation. This rearrangement joins TRBV18 to TRBJ1-1; D is possibly TRBD1 (5 bases). Looked up from germline, CDR1 is KGHSH and CDR2 is LQKENI. Trimming removed 3 bases at V and 4 bases at J, with 15 bases between. The CDR3 runs 15 residues. CDR3 nucleotide sequence: TGTGCCAGCTCACCCATGGACATCCGGGGCACTGAAGCTTTCTTT. This sequence encodes CASSPMDIRGTEAFF.

CDR3 region: CASSFFRRDTEAFF. The CDR3 region has the DNA TGTGCCAGCAGCTTTTTTCGGCGGGACACTGAAGCTTTCTTT. The genes are TRBV5-4 and TRBJ1-1, with D unclear. This CDR3 has 14 residues. V shed 2 bases and J shed 3 bases, with 11 bases lying between them. CDR1 SGHNT and CDR2 YYREEE come from the germline V gene (reference sequence).

J is TRBJ1-5 and V is TRBV7-2, with 10 bases that match TRBD1. J lost 11 bases, V lost 5 bases, and 9 bases had no gene match. The CDR3 runs to 14 residues. Germline V gene lookup returns CDR1 SGHTA and CDR2 FQGNSA. In DNA form, the CDR3 reads TGTGCCAGCAGCAAACCGGGACAGGGGAATGCCCAGCATTTT. Translating it yields CASSKPGQGNAQHF.

This clone was found once. This chain connects TRBV28 to TRBJ1-4; D is undetermined. Germline CDR1 MDHEN, CDR2 SYDVKM. V was trimmed by 1 base and J by 5 bases, leaving 5 bases between them. The CDR3 consists of 13 residues. CDR3 nucleotides: TGTGCCAGCAGTTTATACGGAAATGAAAAACTGTTTTTT. Residues: CASSLYGNEKLFF. The variable domain in full, with the rest retrieved from reference TRBV28 and TRBJ1-4, is DVKVTQSSRYLVKRTGEKVFLECVQDMDHENMFWYRQDPGLGLRLIYFSYDVKMKEKGDIPEGYSVSREKKERFSLILESASTNQTSMYLCASSLYGNEKLFFGSGTQLSVL.

This clone was detected only once. The V and J genes are TRBV4-3 and TRBJ1-4; possible D gene TRBD1, 5 bases. The CDR3 has 18 residues. Trimming took 0 bases from V and 4 from J, leaving 18 bases between them. Germline V gene data show CDR1 as LGHNA and CDR2 as YSLEER. The CDR3 reads CASSQDWVRQGYNEKLFF. The CDR3, as DNA: TGCGCCAGCAGCCAAGATTGGGTTAGGCAGGGATATAATGAAAAACTGTTTTTT.

This rearrangement joins TRBV29-1 to TRBJ2-3; 8 positions agree with TRBD1. The V and J ends lost 7 bases and 4 bases, in that order; junction bases with no gene match: 13. Germline CDR1 is SQVTM and CDR2 is ANQGSEA. This CDR3 contains 15 residues. CDR3 region: CSGRYRDRRPDTQYF. The CDR3 nucleotides read TGCAGCGGTAGATACCGGGACAGGAGGCCAGATACGCAGTATTTT.

The chain couples TRBV15 to TRBJ2-2; D possibly corresponds to TRBD1 (6 bases). Per the germline V gene, CDR1 is LNHNV and CDR2 is YYDKDF (reference sequence). Between the trimmed V and J ends, which lost 0 bases and 7 bases, there was a span of 9 bases. The CDR3 has 14 residues. The DNA of the CDR3 is TGTGCCACCAGCAGAGAACAGGGCGTCGGGGAGCTGTTTTTT. The encoded protein is CATSREQGVGELFF. The full variable domain, in which reference TRBV15 and TRBJ2-2 provide the parts outside the CDR3, is DAMVIQNPRYQVTQFGKPVTLSCSQTLNHNVMYWYQQKSSQAPKLLFHYYDKDFNNEADTPDNFQSRRPNTSFCFLDIRSPGLGDTAMYLCATSREQGVGELFFGEGSRLTVL.

The chain is built from TRBV7-9 and TRBJ1-1, with TRBD1 matching 8 bases. The CDR3 consists of 15 residues. V trimming: 0 bases; J trimming: 7 bases; junction bases outside the gene matches: 7. Germline CDR1 is SEHNR and CDR2 is FQNEAQ (reference sequence). CDR3: CASSLAVTGGFEAFF. For the CDR3, the DNA is TGTGCCAGCAGCTTAGCTGTAACAGGGGGGTTTGAAGCTTTCTTT.

The chain is built from TRBV27 and TRBJ1-1; D ambiguous. The CDR3 runs 16 residues. Trimming cost V 2 bases and J 5 bases, with 18 bases left between them. CDR1 and CDR2 from the germline V gene are MNHEY and SMNVEV (reference sequence). CDR3 coding DNA: TGTGCCAGCAGTTTACATCCCGCGAGTCGGTTAACTGAAGCTTTCTTT. Its translation: CASSLHPASRLTEAFF.

This rearrangement joins TRBV10-1 to TRBJ2-1; 10 nucleotides line up with TRBD1. V lost 6 bases and J lost 6; bases outside the gene matches: 5. This CDR3 has 14 residues. The germline V gene has CDR1 WNHNN and CDR2 SYGVQD (reference sequence). CDR3: CASSSGQGVNEQFF. CDR3 coding DNA: TGCGCCAGCAGCTCAGGACAGGGGGTCAATGAGCAGTTCTTC.

V and J are TRBV5-6 and TRBJ1-5; 8 nucleotides align to TRBD1. The CDR3 consists of 16 residues. Germline-derived CDR1 and CDR2 are SGHDT and YYEEEE. V was pared by 4 bases and J by 2 bases, with 8 bases of the junction left unmatched. The CDR3 sequence: CASSRRTGKGNQPQHF. CDR3 DNA sequence: TGTGCCAGCAGCCGGAGGACAGGGAAGGGCAATCAGCCCCAGCATTTT.

The J gene is TRBJ1-2, the V gene TRBV11-2; 11 nucleotides agree with TRBD1. The CDR3 contains 13 residues. Germline V CDR1 and CDR2: SGHAT, FQNNGV. V trimming: 5 bases; J trimming: 10 bases; junction bases outside the gene matches: 6. In nucleotides, the CDR3 is TGTGCCAGCAGCACGGGACAGGGGGACGTCTACACCTTC. It specifies CASSTGQGDVYTF.

The chain joins TRBV7-6 to TRBJ2-1, with 8 bases fitting TRBD1. Germline V gene lookup returns CDR1 SGHVS and CDR2 FNYEAQ. This CDR3 is built from 17 residues. V was pared by 3 bases and J by 6 bases, with 13 bases of the junction left unmatched. The CDR3 is CASSLRAGTGIINEQFF. CDR3 sequence (DNA): TGTGCCAGCAGCTTGAGAGCCGGGACAGGCATCATCAATGAGCAGTTCTTC.

The chain combines TRBV7-2 with TRBJ2-7; D gene unclear. V lost 1 base to trimming and J lost 5 bases, with 12 bases between them. Germline V gene data show CDR1 as SGHTA and CDR2 as FQGNSA. This CDR3 region has 14 residues. The CDR3 coding sequence is TGTGCCAGCAGCTTAGGGCCCGCCGTAGACGAGCAGTACTTC. It encodes CASSLGPAVDEQYF.

The chain links TRBV30 to TRBJ1-2, with 9 nucleotides matching TRBD1. In germline, CDR1 is GTSNPN, CDR2 SVGIG (reference sequence). There are 14 residues in the CDR3. V trimming: 0 bases; J trimming: 3 bases; junction bases outside the gene matches: 2. The CDR3 protein is CAWSVGQGYYGYTF. The CDR3 DNA reads as TGTGCCTGGAGTGTAGGACAGGGGTACTATGGCTACACCTTC.

This rearrangement joins TRBV27 to TRBJ1-1; maybe TRBD1 (6 bases). In germline, CDR1 is MNHEY, CDR2 SMNVEV (reference sequence). V lost 3 bases to trimming and J lost 3 bases, with 11 bases between them. CDR3 length: 14 residues. The CDR3 DNA follows: TGTGCCAGCAGTTTCCGACAGGCCCACACTGAAGCTTTCTTT. Translating it yields CASSFRQAHTEAFF.